The source of this TCR beta chain is a study of T cell responses to AZD1222 COVID-19 vaccine (dated by TCRdb to the early 2020s). For context, the study as a whole: AZD1222 recipients given second doses at about 4 weeks or at about 12 weeks were pooled, since spike-specific TCR depth and breadth were not found to differ between the two schedules. Trial participants were enrolled into age subgroups of 18-55, 56-69 and 70-plus years, which contained roughly 150, 30 and 60 TCR-sequenced participants, respectively. TCR sequencing covered more than 230 trial participants: 207 given two doses of AZD1222 and 26 given two doses of MenACWY control vaccine.

The CDR3 regions of human TCRbeta chains were subjected to immunosequencing. The paper's processing steps were these. Repertoire TCRs were matched against a reference library of SARS-CoV-2-specific TCRs generated with the MIRA antigen-specificity platform. Breadth meant the fraction of unique TCRs that were SARS-CoV-2-associated, whereas depth meant the fraction of total T cells that were SARS-CoV-2-associated. Using the MIRA data, each spike-specific TCR was assigned both to the spike region to which the TCR was reactive and to a CD4 or CD8 class. Log10-transformed breadth and depth values were compared by one-way ANOVA with Sidak's multiple comparisons tests. TCRdb carries this immuneACCESS record with in-frame sequences only. Its versions omit some clonotypes, under half of them owing to an unresolved V gene in the studies checked, with the rest unexplained. The D gene and trimming were derived from the DNA, and the V and J assignments and clone size from that table. This sample holds around 200,000 clones; 88% were observed only once. The top ten hold around 0.5% of the sample.

The sample's time point, from its label and the paper: baseline before first vaccination. Samples from vaccinated people were obtained from the UK trials COV001 and COV002, which included a single-blind randomized controlled phase 2/3 trial of AZD1222 (ChAdOx1 nCoV-19) in healthy adults. For TCRbeta chain sequencing, PBMC samples from trial participants were taken at day 0 and at day 28 after the second dose. The cysteine opens and the phenylalanine closes a CDR3 of 19 amino acids. Only CDR3 DNA remains: 57 bases, in frame from the first base. The germline V and J ends show losses of 2 bases and 0 bases respectively, and no gene match explains 10 bases of the junction. For CDR1 and CDR2, the germline V gene (reference sequence) lists MNHEY and SMNVEV. Broader findings and caveats from the paper: Reportedly, almost half of the unique spike-specific TCRs recognized epitopes lying outside the regions that are mutated in the B.1.351 and B.1.1.7 variants. In the small 56-69-year group, the increase in depth fell short of significance, most likely because of low power. Conclusions about previously exposed vaccinees are limited because only six or seven AZD1222 recipients were SARS-CoV-2 seropositive at baseline. Participants were mostly white British and included more females than males, and it was suggested by the authors that clonal diversity may have been underestimated. After two AZD1222 doses, spike-specific TCR breadth and depth were significantly higher than at day 0 and than in MenACWY recipients. Because no day 14 peak-response samples were available, the repertoires could be characterized only after the peak T cell response. CD4 TCRs associated with the vaccine covered the entire spike protein, and the dominant responses were in regions 160-218 and 743-854.

Note on this clone: The antigen it recognizes is unknown. Within one base of it there is no much larger clone, and no base qualities were kept.

This receptor was taken from an adult in good health. The sequence joins TRBV27 to TRBJ1-4; TRBD1 fits 9 bases in the junction. This material consisted of peripheral blood, taken on day 0 of AZD1222 vaccination. The sequence in DNA is TGTGCCAGCAGTTTACGTGGGACAGGGAGGACTACAACTAATGAAAAACTGTTTTTT. Its translation is CASSLRGTGRTTTNEKLFF. With all but the CDR3 taken from the reference TRBV27 and TRBJ1-4 genes, the full variable domain is: EAQVTQNPRYLITVTGKKLTVTCSQNMNHEYMSWYRQDPGLGLRQIYYSMNVEVTDKGDVPEGYKVSRKEKRNFPLILESPSPNQTSLYFCASSLRGTGRTTTNEKLFFGSGTQLSVL.